The T cell receptor (beta chain) under discussion was sequenced for a study of PD-L1 blockade in urothelial cancer. As for the study in general: The authors examined blood 3 weeks (second dose) and 6 weeks after treatment start.

Into every PCR, synthetic TCR analog templates were spiked. Sequencing was performed with immunoSEQ multiplex PCR; in TCRdb, only in-frame clones are kept and a portion is missing. This sample carries 80,000 to 100,000 clones, 82% of them seen once, and the ten largest clones take 8% to 10%. The CDR3 is 16 amino acids. Per the germline V gene, CDR1 is MGHRA and CDR2 is YSYEKL. The junction had 3 bases not matched to a gene; V was cut back by 4 bases and J by 1 base. V usage is TRBV4-1 and J usage is TRBJ2-2, with 10 bases aligning to TRBD2. The clonotype originates from a man between 65 and 85 years old with urothelial cancer. This material consisted of PBMCs, taken around atezolizumab (anti-PD-L1) treatment. The CDR3 protein is CASSLGLAENTGELFF. The CDR3 nucleotides read TGCGCCAGCAGCCTTGGACTAGCGGAGAACACCGGGGAGCTGTTTTTT.